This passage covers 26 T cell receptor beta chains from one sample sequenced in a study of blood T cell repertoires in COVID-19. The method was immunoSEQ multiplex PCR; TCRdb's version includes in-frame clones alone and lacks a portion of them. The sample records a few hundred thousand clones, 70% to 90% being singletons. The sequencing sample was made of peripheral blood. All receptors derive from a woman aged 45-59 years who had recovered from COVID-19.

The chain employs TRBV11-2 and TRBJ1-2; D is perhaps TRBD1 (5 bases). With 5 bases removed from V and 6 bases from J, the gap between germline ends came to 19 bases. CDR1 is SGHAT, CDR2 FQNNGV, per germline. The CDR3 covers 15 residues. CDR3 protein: CASSQRVSTGDGYTF. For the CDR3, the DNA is TGTGCCAGCAGCCAAAGAGTCTCTACGGGGGATGGCTACACCTTC.

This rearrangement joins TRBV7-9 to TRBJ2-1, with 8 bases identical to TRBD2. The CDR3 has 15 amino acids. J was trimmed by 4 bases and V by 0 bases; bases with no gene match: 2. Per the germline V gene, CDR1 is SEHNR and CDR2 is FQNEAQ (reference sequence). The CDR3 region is CASSLAVAGYNEQFF. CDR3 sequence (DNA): TGTGCCAGCAGCTTAGCCGTAGCGGGGTACAATGAGCAGTTCTTC.

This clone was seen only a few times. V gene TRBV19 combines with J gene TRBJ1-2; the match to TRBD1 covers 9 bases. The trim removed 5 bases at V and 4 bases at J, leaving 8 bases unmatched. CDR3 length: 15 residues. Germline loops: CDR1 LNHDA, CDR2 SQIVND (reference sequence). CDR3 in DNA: TGTGCCAGTAGTCCCGGGACAGGGTTGTTCTATGGCTACACCTTC. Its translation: CASSPGTGLFYGYTF.

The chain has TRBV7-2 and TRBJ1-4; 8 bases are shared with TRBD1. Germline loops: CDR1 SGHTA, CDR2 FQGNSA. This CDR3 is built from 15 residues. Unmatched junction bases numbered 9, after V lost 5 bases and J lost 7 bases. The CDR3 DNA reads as TGTGCCAGCAGCCCCGACCGGACAGGGAGTGAAAAACTGTTTTTT. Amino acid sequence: CASSPDRTGSEKLFF.

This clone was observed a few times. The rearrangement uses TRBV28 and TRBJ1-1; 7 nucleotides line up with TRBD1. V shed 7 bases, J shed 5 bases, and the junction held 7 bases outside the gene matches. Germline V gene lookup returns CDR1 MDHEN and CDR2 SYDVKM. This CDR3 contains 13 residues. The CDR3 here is CASNAGQQTEAFF. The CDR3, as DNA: TGTGCCAGCAATGCGGGACAGCAAACTGAAGCTTTCTTT.

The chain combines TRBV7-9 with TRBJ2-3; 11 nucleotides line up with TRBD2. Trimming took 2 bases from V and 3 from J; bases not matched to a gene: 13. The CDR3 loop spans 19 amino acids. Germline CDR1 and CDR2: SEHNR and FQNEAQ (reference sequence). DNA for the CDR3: TGTGCCAGCAGCTTACAGGGGGGCACTAGCGGGAGTAGGACAGATACGCAGTATTTT. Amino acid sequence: CASSLQGGTSGSRTDTQYF.

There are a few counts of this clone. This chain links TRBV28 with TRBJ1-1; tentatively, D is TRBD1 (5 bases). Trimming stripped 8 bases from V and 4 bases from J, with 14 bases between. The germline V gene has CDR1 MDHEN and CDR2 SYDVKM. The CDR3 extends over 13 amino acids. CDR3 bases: TGTGCCAGCCGCACCGGGACTTCCACTGAAGCTTTCTTT. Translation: CASRTGTSTEAFF.

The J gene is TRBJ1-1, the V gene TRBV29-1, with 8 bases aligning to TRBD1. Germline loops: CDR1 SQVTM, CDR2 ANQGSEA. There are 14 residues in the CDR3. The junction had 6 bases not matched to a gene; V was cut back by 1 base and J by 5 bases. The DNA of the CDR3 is TGCAGCGTTGAAGGGGGCAGGGGGCGTACTGAAGCTTTCTTT. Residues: CSVEGGRGRTEAFF.

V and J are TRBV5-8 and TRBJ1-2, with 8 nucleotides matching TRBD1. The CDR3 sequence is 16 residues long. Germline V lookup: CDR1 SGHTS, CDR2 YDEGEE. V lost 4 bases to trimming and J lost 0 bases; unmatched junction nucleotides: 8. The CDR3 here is CASSLLGQGPNYGYTF. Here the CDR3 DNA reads TGTGCCAGCAGCCTACTTGGACAGGGCCCTAACTATGGCTACACCTTC. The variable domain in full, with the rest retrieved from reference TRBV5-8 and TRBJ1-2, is EAGVTQSPTHLIKTRGQQATLRCSPISGHTSVYWYQQALGLGLQFLLWYDEGEERNRGNFPPRFSGRQFPNYSSELNVNALELEDSALYLCASSLLGQGPNYGYTFGSGTRLTVV.

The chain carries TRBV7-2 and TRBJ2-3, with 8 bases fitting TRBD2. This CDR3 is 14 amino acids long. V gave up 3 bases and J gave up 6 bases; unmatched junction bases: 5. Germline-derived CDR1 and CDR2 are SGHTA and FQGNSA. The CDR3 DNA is TGTGCCAGCAGCTTGGGTAGCGGGGTCGATACGCAGTATTTT. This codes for CASSLGSGVDTQYF. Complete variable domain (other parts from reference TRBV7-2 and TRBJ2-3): GAGVSQSPSNKVTEKGKDVELRCDPISGHTALYWYRQSLGQGLEFLIYFQGNSAPDKSGLPSDRFSAERTGGSVSTLTIQRTQQEDSAVYLCASSLGSGVDTQYFGPGTRLTVL.

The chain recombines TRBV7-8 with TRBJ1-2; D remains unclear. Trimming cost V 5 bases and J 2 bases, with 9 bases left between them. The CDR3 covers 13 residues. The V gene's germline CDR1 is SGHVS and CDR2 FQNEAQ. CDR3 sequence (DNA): TGTGCCAGCAGCCTTACAGAGAACTATGGCTACACCTTC. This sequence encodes CASSLTENYGYTF. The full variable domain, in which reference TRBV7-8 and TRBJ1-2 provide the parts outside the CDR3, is GAGVSQSPRYKVAKRGQDVALRCDPISGHVSLFWYQQALGQGPEFLTYFQNEAQLDKSGLPSDRFFAERPEGSVSTLKIQRTQQEDSAVYLCASSLTENYGYTFGSGTRLTVV.

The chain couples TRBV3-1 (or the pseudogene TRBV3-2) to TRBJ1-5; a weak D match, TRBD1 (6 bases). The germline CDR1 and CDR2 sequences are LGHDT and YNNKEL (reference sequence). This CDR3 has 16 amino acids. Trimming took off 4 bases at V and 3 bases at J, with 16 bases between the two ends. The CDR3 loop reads CASSPPPQGINQPQHF. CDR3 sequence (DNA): TGTGCCAGCAGCCCCCCCCCGCAGGGGATCAATCAGCCCCAGCATTTT.

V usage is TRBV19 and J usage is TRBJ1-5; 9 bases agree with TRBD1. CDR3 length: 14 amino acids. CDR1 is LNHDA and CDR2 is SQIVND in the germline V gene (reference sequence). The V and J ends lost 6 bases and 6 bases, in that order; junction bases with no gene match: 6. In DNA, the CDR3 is TGTGCCAGTAGAGGGGACAGGGAGGCTCAGCCCCAGCATTTT. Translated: CASRGDREAQPQHF.

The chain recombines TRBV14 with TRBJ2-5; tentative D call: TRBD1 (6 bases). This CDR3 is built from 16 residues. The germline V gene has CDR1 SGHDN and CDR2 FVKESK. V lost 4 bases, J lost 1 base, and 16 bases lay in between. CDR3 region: CASSLLRQVPQETQYF. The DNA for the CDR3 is TGTGCCAGCAGCCTCCTCCGACAGGTTCCCCAAGAGACCCAGTACTTC.

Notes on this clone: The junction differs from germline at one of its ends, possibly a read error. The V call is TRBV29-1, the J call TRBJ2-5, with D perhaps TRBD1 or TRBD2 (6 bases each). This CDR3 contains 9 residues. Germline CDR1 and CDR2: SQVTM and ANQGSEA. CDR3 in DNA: TGCAGCGCGGGGGCCCTTGAGGACTTC. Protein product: CSAGALEDF.

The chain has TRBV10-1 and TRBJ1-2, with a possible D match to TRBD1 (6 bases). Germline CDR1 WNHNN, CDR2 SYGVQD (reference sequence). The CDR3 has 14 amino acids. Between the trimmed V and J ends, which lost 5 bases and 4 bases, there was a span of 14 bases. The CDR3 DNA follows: TGCGCCAGCAGTAGGGGGGGGCGAAGCTATGGCTACACCTTC. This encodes CASSRGGRSYGYTF.

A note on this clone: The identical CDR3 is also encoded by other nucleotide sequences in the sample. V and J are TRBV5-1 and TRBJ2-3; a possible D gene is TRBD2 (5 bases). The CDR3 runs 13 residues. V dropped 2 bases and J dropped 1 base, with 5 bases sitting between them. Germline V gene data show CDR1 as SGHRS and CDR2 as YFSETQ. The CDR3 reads CASSLAGTDTQYF. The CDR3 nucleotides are TGCGCCAGCAGCTTAGCGGGCACAGATACGCAGTATTTT.

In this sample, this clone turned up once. CDR3 in DNA: TGTGCCAGCAGCATCCCTAGCGGGAGGGCTGGCAATGAGCAGTTCTTC. It encodes CASSIPSGRAGNEQFF. J is TRBJ2-1 and V is TRBV5-4; 12 nucleotides match TRBD2. V lost 4 bases, J lost 6 bases, and 8 bases stayed unmatched. From germline, CDR1 is SGHNT and CDR2 YYREEE (reference sequence). The CDR3 loop spans 16 amino acids. The full variable domain, rest sourced from reference TRBV5-4 and TRBJ2-1, is ETGVTQSPTHLIKTRGQQVTLRCSSQSGHNTVSWYQQALGQGPQFIFQYYREEENGRGNFPPRFSGLQFPNYSSELNVNALELDDSALYLCASSIPSGRAGNEQFFGPGTRLTVL.

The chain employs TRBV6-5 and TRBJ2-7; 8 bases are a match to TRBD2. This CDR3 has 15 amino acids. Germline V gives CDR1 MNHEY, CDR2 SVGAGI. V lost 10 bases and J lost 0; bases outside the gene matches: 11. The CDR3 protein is CATRREGILSYEQYF. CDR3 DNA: TGTGCCACCCGTCGGGAGGGGATCCTCTCCTACGAGCAGTACTTC.

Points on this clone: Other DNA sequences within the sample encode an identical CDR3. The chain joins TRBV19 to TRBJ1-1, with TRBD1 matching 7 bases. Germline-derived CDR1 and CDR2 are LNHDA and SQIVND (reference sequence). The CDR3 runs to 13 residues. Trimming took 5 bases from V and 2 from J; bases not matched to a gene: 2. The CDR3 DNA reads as TGTGCCAGTAGTTGGACAGGCAACACTGAAGCTTTCTTT. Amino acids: CASSWTGNTEAFF.

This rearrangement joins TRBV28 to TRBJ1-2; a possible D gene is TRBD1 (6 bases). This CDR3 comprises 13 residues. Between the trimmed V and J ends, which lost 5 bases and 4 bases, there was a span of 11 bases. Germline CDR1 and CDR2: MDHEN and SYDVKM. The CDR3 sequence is CASSLRGFYGYTF. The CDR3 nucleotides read TGTGCCAGCAGTCTCAGGGGTTTCTATGGCTACACCTTC.

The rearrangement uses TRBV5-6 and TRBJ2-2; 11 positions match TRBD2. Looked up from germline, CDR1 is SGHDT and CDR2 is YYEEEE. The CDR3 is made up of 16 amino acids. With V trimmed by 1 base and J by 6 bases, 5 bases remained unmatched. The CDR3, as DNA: TGTGCCAGCAGCTTGACTAGCGGGAGCCGCGCCGGGGAGCTGTTTTTT. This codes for CASSLTSGSRAGELFF.

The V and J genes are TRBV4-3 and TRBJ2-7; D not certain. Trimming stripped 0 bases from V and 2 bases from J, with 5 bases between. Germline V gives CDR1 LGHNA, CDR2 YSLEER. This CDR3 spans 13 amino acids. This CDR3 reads CASSQDLTYEQYF. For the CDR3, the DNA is TGCGCCAGCAGCCAAGATCTTACCTACGAGCAGTACTTC.

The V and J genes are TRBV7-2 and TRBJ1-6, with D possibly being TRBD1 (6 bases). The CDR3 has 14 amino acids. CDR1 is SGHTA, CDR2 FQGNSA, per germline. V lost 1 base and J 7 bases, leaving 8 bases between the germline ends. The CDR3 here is CASSLEQGNSPLHF. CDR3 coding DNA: TGTGCCAGCAGCTTAGAACAGGGCAATTCACCCCTCCACTTT.

The CDR3 is CATGRTGYGYTF. The CDR3 DNA sequence: TGTGCCACCGGCCGGACAGGGTATGGCTACACCTTC. The V call is TRBV15, the J call TRBJ1-2, with TRBD1 matching over 8 bases. The CDR3 totals 12 residues. The trim removed 8 bases at V and 5 bases at J, leaving 4 bases unmatched. Germline V gives CDR1 LNHNV, CDR2 YYDKDF (reference sequence). Full variable domain (outside the CDR3, taken from reference TRBV15 and TRBJ1-2): DAMVIQNPRYQVTQFGKPVTLSCSQTLNHNVMYWYQQKSSQAPKLLFHYYDKDFNNEADTPDNFQSRRPNTSFCFLDIRSPGLGDTAMYLCATGRTGYGYTFGSGTRLTVV.

CDR3 DNA sequence: TGCGCCAGCAGCATCTTCGCGGGGGGGCCGAATGAGCAGTTCTTC. This gives the protein CASSIFAGGPNEQFF. The chain employs TRBV4-3 and TRBJ2-1, with 9 bases matching TRBD2. J gave up 7 bases and V 5 bases, and 9 bases lay outside the gene matches. The length of the CDR3 is 15 residues. Germline assignment: CDR1 LGHNA and CDR2 YSLEER.